This T cell receptor beta chain was identified in a study of blood T cells in healthy people across ages. Together with a sample-barcoded 5' primer, a J-beta primer mix was included in a second PCR lasting about 6 to 12 cycles. Unique molecular identifiers of 12 random nucleotides labeled each cDNA. In TCRdb, the 5' RACE reads were re-called with MiXCR into one record per CDR3 protein. The profile shows over a million distinct CDR3 sequences, around 42% of them singletons. General study points: A greater number of naive CD4+ cells and higher diversity distinguished long-lived donors from aged donors. Estimates drawn from one million T cells were deemed to understate diversity.

Germline CDR1 SGDLS, CDR2 YYNGEE. V was clipped by 8 bases and J by 6 bases, with 19 bases between them. The CDR3 length is 14 residues. Details on this clonotype: Its antigen is unknown.

Sequenced: blood. The rearrangement joins TRBV9 to TRBJ2-3; D unclear. This TCR was sampled from a young woman in good health. The CDR3 region is CARTFGVGEDTQYF. The CDR3 region has the DNA TGTGCCAGGACCTTCGGCGTAGGAGAGGATACGCAGTATTTT.